This T cell receptor (beta chain) was recovered during a study of HIV-infected patients and healthy controls. The V gene lost 7 bases and the J gene lost 3 bases, with 13 bases spanning the gap. The CDR3 runs to 14 residues. The germline V gene encodes CDR1 SNHLY and CDR2 FYNNEI. Study-wide points: Healthy control repertoires had roughly threefold more distinct CDR3s than untreated HIV+ repertoires, and higher Shannon diversity.

Follow-up blood was drawn about 14 weeks, roughly three months, after antiretroviral therapy began. All unsorted peripheral T cells were captured because whole blood was used without fractionation. cDNA was made from approximately 0.55 ug RNA using alpha and beta constant primers. Each of the alpha and beta chains got its own library through chain-specific third strand synthesis with indices. TCRdb reanalysed the 5' RACE reads using MiXCR and keeps one entry per CDR3 protein. The sample lists about 14,000 distinct CDR3 sequences; 9% to 15% were seen once. This clonotype was observed at least ten times. The antigen is undetermined.

This clonotype was sampled from an adult with HIV infection. The donor label of this sample is uncertain. Here the sequenced sample was blood, taken during antiretroviral therapy. This chain links TRBV2 with TRBJ2-1; the D is unclear. The CDR3: CASTSGVDYNEQFF. CDR3 coding DNA: TGTGCCAGCACTTCGGGTGTTGACTACAATGAGCAGTTCTTC.